This record covers a single T cell receptor (beta chain). This entry belongs to a study of blood T cell repertoires in COVID-19. Overall study: The samples span acute and convalescent COVID-19 from the United States, Italy and Spain.

Assignment of participants to cohorts was predicated upon participant-reported clinical history. Assay: immunoSEQ multiplex PCR; the TCRdb copy retains only in-frame clones and omits some. The table includes fewer than 250,000 clones, more than 75% detected once. CDR1 and CDR2 from the germline V gene are SGHDT and YYEEEE. The ends lost 3 bases at V and 7 bases at J; junction bases unmatched: 15. The CDR3 consists of 16 residues. The receptor comes from a woman aged 50 to 60 with acute COVID-19. Sequenced material: PBMCs or T cells enriched from blood (not recorded which). The chain joins TRBV5-6 to TRBJ1-2; 7 positions agree with TRBD1. CDR3 bases: TGTGCCAGCAGCTGGGGACAGAACTCCGGGGGCCCTGGCTACACCTTC. It yields the protein CASSWGQNSGGPGYTF.